This entry features one T cell receptor (beta chain) sequence. Its antigen is currently unknown. The assay was immunoSEQ multiplex PCR, and TCRdb's table has in-frame clones only and misses some. The table records around 40,000 clones, roughly 82% of them present only once. The data were obtained in a study of OX40 agonist ivuxolimab in advanced cancers. The wider study: Hepatocellular carcinoma, melanoma, renal cell or head and neck cancer occurred in dose-escalation patients. Overall study results and limits: By week 6 at 0.1 to 3.0 mg/kg, blood CD4+ and CD8+ T cells had expanded clonally.

Any history of autoimmune disease or systemic immunosuppression disqualified patients. This TCR came from an adult with an advanced solid tumor such as melanoma, head and neck, liver or kidney cancer. The input for sequencing was CD4+ or CD8+ T cells sorted from blood, taken in a trial of the OX40 agonist ivuxolimab.

The CDR3 loop reads CASSSGGLKNIQYF. The CDR3 DNA is TGTGCCAGCTCCTCAGGGGGGTTGAAAAACATTCAGTACTTC. The chain carries TRBV28 and TRBJ2-4; tentative D call: TRBD1 (7 bases). In germline, CDR1 is MDHEN, CDR2 SYDVKM. The CDR3 extends over 14 amino acids. V was clipped by 8 bases and J by 4 bases, with 15 bases between them.